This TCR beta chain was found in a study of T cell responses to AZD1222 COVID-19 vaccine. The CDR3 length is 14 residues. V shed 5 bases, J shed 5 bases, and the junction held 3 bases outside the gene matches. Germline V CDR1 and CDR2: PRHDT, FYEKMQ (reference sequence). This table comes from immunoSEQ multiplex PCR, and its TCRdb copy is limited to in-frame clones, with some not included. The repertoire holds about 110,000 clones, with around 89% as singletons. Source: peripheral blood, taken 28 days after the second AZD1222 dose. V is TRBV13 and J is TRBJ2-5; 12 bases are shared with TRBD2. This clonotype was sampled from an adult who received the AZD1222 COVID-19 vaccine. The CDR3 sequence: CASSLTSGGETQYF. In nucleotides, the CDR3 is TGTGCCAGCAGCCTAACTAGCGGGGGGGAGACCCAGTACTTC.